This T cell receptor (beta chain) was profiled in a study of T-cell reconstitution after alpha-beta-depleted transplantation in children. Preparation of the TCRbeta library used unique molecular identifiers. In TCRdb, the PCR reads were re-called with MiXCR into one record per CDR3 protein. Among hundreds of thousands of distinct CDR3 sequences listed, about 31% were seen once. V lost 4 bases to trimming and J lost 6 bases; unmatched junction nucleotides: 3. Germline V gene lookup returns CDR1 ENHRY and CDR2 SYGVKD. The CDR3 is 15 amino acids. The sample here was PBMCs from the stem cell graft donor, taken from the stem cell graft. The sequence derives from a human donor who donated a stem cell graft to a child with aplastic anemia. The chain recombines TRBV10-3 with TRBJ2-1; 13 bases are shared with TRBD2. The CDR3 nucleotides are TGTGCCATCAGTGCGGGACTAGCGGGATCCAATGAGCAGTTCTTC. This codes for CAISAGLAGSNEQFF.